These 13 T cell receptor beta chains were sequenced from one sample in a study of T-cell memory formation after mild COVID-19. TCRdb reanalysed the 5' RACE reads using MiXCR and keeps one entry per CDR3 protein. The table lists around 90,000 distinct CDR3 sequences, about 14% of them singletons. Sequencing was done on a sample of PBMCs or a T cell subset sorted from them (not recorded which). These receptors originate from a man between 18 and 35 years old who had mild COVID-19 (a few samples of this study predate the infection). Cell type and time point are not known.

This clonotype was detected many times. V gene TRBV29-1 combines with J gene TRBJ2-6; D is unresolved. The V gene's germline CDR1 is SQVTM and CDR2 ANQGSEA. The CDR3 is 13 amino acids. V was clipped by 4 bases and J by 0 bases, with 4 bases between them. CDR3 protein: CSVVLSGANVLTF. In DNA form, the CDR3 reads TGCAGCGTTGTCCTCTCTGGGGCCAACGTCCTGACTTTC.

This rearrangement joins TRBV7-9 to TRBJ2-2; 8 bases are shared with TRBD2. Per germline, CDR1 SEHNR and CDR2 FQNEAQ (reference sequence). This CDR3 contains 17 residues. Trimming took 8 bases from V and 7 from J; bases not matched to a gene: 18. Written as DNA, the CDR3 is TGTGCCAGCTCCGATACCGCCGACAGAAGCGGGGGCGGGGAGCTGTTTTTT. Protein product: CASSDTADRSGGGELFF.

This clonotype was seen a few times. The rearrangement joins TRBV6-5 to TRBJ1-1; 7 bases are shared with TRBD1. This CDR3 is 17 amino acids long. In germline, CDR1 is MNHEY, CDR2 SVGAGI. With 6 bases clipped from V and 1 base from J, the junction kept 14 bases outside the gene matches. CDR3 loop: CASRVQGGAEQNTEAFF. The CDR3 DNA follows: TGTGCCAGCAGAGTTCAAGGGGGCGCCGAGCAGAACACTGAAGCTTTCTTT.

This clonotype was seen a few times. The chain couples TRBV10-2 to TRBJ2-7, with D possibly being TRBD1 or TRBD2 (5 bases each). Germline CDR1 reads WSHSY; CDR2 reads SAAADI. The ends were cut back, 2 bases at V and 0 bases at J, with 11 bases in the middle. This CDR3 comprises 15 residues. The CDR3 sequence: CASSETGPISYEQYF. CDR3 nucleotides: TGCGCCAGCAGTGAGACGGGACCCATCTCCTACGAGCAGTACTTC.

In this sample, this clonotype turned up many times. The chain recombines TRBV6-4 with TRBJ2-3; unclear D gene. Germline V gene sequence: CDR1 MRHNA, CDR2 SNTAGT. Trimming stripped 5 bases from V and 3 bases from J, with 9 bases between. The CDR3 consists of 13 residues. The CDR3 loop is CASSQRDTDTQYF. The CDR3 nucleotides are TGTGCCAGCAGTCAAAGGGATACAGATACGCAGTATTTT.

The gene calls are TRBV7-6 and TRBJ1-5; D not resolved. The germline V gene encodes CDR1 SGHVS and CDR2 FNYEAQ. Trimming took off 4 bases at V and 4 bases at J, with 11 bases between the two ends. This CDR3 contains 14 residues. The CDR3 protein is CASSSEGWNQPQHF. The CDR3 DNA reads TGTGCCAGCAGCTCTGAGGGTTGGAATCAGCCCCAGCATTTT.

This clonotype occurred a few times. The chain employs TRBV12-3 or TRBV12-4 and TRBJ1-2; TRBD1 might be the D (5 bases). Trimming cost V 2 bases and J 6 bases, with 10 bases left between them. The CDR3 contains 13 residues. The CDR3 DNA follows: TGTGCCAGCAGTTTATCGGTACAGGATGGCTACACCTTC. Translated, it gives CASSLSVQDGYTF.

The rearrangement links TRBV7-8 to TRBJ2-1, with D possibly being TRBD2 (6 bases). Trimming took off 6 bases at V and 5 bases at J, with 17 bases between the two ends. This CDR3 comprises 15 residues. Germline V gene lookup returns CDR1 SGHVS and CDR2 FQNEAQ. The CDR3 here is CASRGSRGSDNEQFF. CDR3 sequence (DNA): TGTGCCAGCAGAGGTTCACGGGGGTCGGACAATGAGCAGTTCTTC.

This clonotype was seen a few times. An end of the junction differs from the germline gene, which may be a read error. The chain has TRBV5-4 and TRBJ2-5, with TRBD2 identical over 12 bases. CDR3 length: 15 amino acids. CDR1 and CDR2 (germline): SGHNT, YYREEE (reference sequence). This chain's CDR3 is CDSRLTSGGPETQYF. Here the CDR3 DNA reads TGTGACAGCAGGTTGACTAGCGGGGGACCAGAGACCCAGTACTTC.

The table lists this clonotype with a few counts. The V gene is TRBV7-9, the J gene TRBJ2-1; D not resolved. This CDR3 has 12 amino acids. Germline CDR1 reads SEHNR; CDR2 reads FQNEAQ (reference sequence). The V and J ends lost 5 bases and 7 bases respectively, with 9 bases between them. The CDR3 here is CASSIQRNEQFF. The CDR3 DNA is TGTGCCAGCAGCATACAGAGAAATGAGCAGTTCTTC.

This chain connects TRBV6-1 to TRBJ1-1, with 9 bases that match TRBD1. CDR3 length equals 12 residues. Losses at the gene ends were 3 bases for V and 8 bases for J; bases not matched to a gene: 1. Per germline, CDR1 MNHNS and CDR2 SASEGT. The CDR3: CASSDGQGEAFF. In DNA form, the CDR3 reads TGTGCCAGCAGTGATGGACAGGGGGAAGCTTTCTTT.

This clonotype was observed a handful of times. The chain joins TRBV4-2 to TRBJ2-6; TRBD1 aligns across 11 bases. The CDR3 has 16 amino acids. After removal of 4 bases from V and 2 bases from J, the junction contained 1 base not matched to a gene. Germline CDR1 reads LGHNA; CDR2 reads YNFKEQ. CDR3 bases: TGTGCCAGCAGCCCGGGACAGGGGGCTGGGGCCAACGTCCTGACTTTC. As protein: CASSPGQGAGANVLTF.

This clonotype was counted a few times. V usage is TRBV4-3 and J usage is TRBJ1-5, with D hard to call. Deletions cut 4 bases from V and 5 bases from J, with 9 bases between. The CDR3 covers 13 residues. Germline assignment: CDR1 LGHNA and CDR2 YSLEER. The CDR3 nucleotides read TGCGCCAGCAGCCCCACTCAGGATCAGCCCCAGCATTTT. Protein sequence: CASSPTQDQPQHF.